This TCR beta chain was captured in a study of OX40 agonist ivuxolimab in advanced cancers. Notes on the study in general: On average, a greater number of expanded clones characterised CD8+ T cells relative to CD4+. Doses of 0.1 to 3.0 mg/kg were accompanied by clonal expansion of CD4+ and CD8+ blood T cells by week 6.

This CDR3 is 15 amino acids long. The V end was cut by 4 bases, the J end by 5 bases, with 18 bases between. Germline CDR1 MNHEY, CDR2 SVGAGI. Sequenced by immunoSEQ multiplex PCR; TCRdb stores in-frame clones only, minus some. Seen here are tens of thousands of clones, around 83% observed once, and the top ten hold roughly 6.3%. For this clone: Its antigen is as yet unknown.

This receptor was identified in an adult with an advanced solid tumor such as melanoma, head and neck, liver or kidney cancer. J is TRBJ2-7 and V is TRBV6-5, with D uncertain. The specimen comprised CD4+ or CD8+ T cells sorted from blood, sampled in a trial of the OX40 agonist ivuxolimab. For the CDR3, the DNA is TGTGCCAGCAGTTCAGCATCTCCCAAGATGAACGAGCAGTACGTC. Translating gives CASSSASPKMNEQYV.